The 15 T cell receptor beta chains presented below share a single source sample, sequenced in a study of human T cells and chemical hapten exposure. TCRdb recomputed calls from the RACE reads with MiXCR, one row per CDR3 protein. Of about 28,000 distinct CDR3 sequences listed, 6.5% to 9% are singletons. Time point described: healthy volunteer bleed at 2 weeks. Extraction of total RNA was performed on unfractionated whole blood. The sample was whole blood. The receptor source for this set is a human donor in good health. Some clones in this sample may be carry-over from other donors' samples.

This clonotype was seen a handful of times. The V gene is TRBV18, the J gene TRBJ1-5, with D possibly TRBD1 on 6 matching bases. Trimming left V 8 bases short and J 4 bases short, with 12 bases between. This CDR3 has 13 amino acids. Germline CDR1 and CDR2: KGHSH and LQKENI. CDR3 sequence reads: CASADRTNQPQHF. The CDR3, as DNA: TGTGCCAGCGCCGACAGGACTAATCAGCCCCAGCATTTT.

This clonotype was seen many times. This rearrangement joins TRBV5-5 to TRBJ2-1; tentative D call: TRBD1 (5 bases). Between the trimmed V and J ends, which lost 1 base and 6 bases, there was a span of 11 bases. Germline CDR1 reads SGHKS; CDR2 reads YYEKEE (reference sequence). The length of the CDR3 is 14 residues. The CDR3 nucleotides read TGTGCCAGCAGCTTGCCGGGCAGGGCCAATGAGCAGTTCTTC. This gives the protein CASSLPGRANEQFF. The variable domain in full, completed from reference TRBV5-5 and TRBJ2-1, reads DAGVTQSPTHLIKTRGQQVTLRCSPISGHKSVSWYQQVLGQGPQFIFQYYEKEERGRGNFPDRFSARQFPNYSSELNVNALLLGDSALYLCASSLPGRANEQFFGPGTRLTVL.

The V call is TRBV29-1, the J call TRBJ1-2, with D perhaps matching TRBD1 (6 bases). The CDR3 length is 12 residues. The germline V and J ends were trimmed by 0 bases and 7 bases, with 9 bases remaining between them. Germline CDR1 is SQVTM and CDR2 is ANQGSEA. The CDR3 bases are TGCAGCGTTGAAGATAGAGGGGGTGGCTACACCTTC. Residues: CSVEDRGGGYTF.

This clonotype was detected only a few times. The chain employs TRBV12-3 or TRBV12-4 and TRBJ2-5; 7 bases line up with TRBD2. CDR3 length: 14 residues. After removal of 3 bases from V and 7 bases from J, the junction contained 8 bases not matched to a gene. The CDR3 DNA sequence: TGTGCCAGCAGTTTGGGAGGGTCCCTGGGGACCCAGTACTTC. Translating it yields CASSLGGSLGTQYF.

By share, this clonotype counts as medium-sized. CDR3 sequence reads: CATLDRENGQPQHF. CDR3 coding DNA: TGTGCCACCCTCGACAGGGAGAACGGTCAGCCCCAGCATTTT. The J gene is TRBJ1-5, the V gene TRBV25-1; 7 bases map to TRBD1. V lost 10 bases to trimming and J lost 6 bases; unmatched junction nucleotides: 12. Germline-derived CDR1 and CDR2 are MGHDK and SYGVNS. The CDR3 is 14 amino acids.

This clonotype was seen ten or more times. The chain recombines TRBV20-1 with TRBJ1-2; D is unclear. Germline V gives CDR1 DFQATT, CDR2 SNEGSKA (reference sequence). V was cut by 3 bases and J by 3 bases, with 8 bases left in between. The CDR3 runs 12 residues. The CDR3, as DNA: TGCAGTGCTAGTATCGGAGACTATGGCTACACCTTC. Its protein product is CSASIGDYGYTF.

The V call is TRBV7-6, the J call TRBJ1-6, with TRBD1 matching 8 bases. The CDR3 is made up of 16 amino acids. CDR1 is SGHVS, CDR2 FNYEAQ, per germline. Trimming at V came to 1 base and at J to 10 bases, leaving 9 bases not matched to a gene. CDR3 DNA sequence: TGTGCCAGCAGCTTAGAGGCAGGGGGCGTTTTATCACCCCTCCACTTT. Translating gives CASSLEAGGVLSPLHF.

This clonotype was counted many times. The chain uses TRBV29-1 and TRBJ2-3; a possible D gene is TRBD2 (5 bases). Germline CDR1 SQVTM, CDR2 ANQGSEA. V lost 4 bases and J 2 bases, leaving 10 bases between the germline ends. The CDR3 has 13 amino acids. The CDR3 protein is CSVVRDYTDTQYF. CDR3 DNA: TGCAGCGTTGTTCGGGATTACACAGATACGCAGTATTTT.

This clonotype occurred many times. This sequence joins TRBV4-3 and TRBJ2-3; TRBD1 is a possible D gene (7 bases). The CDR3 length is 20 residues. Trimming removed 4 bases from V and 3 bases from J, with 29 bases in between. The germline V gene has CDR1 LGHNA and CDR2 YSLEER. CDR3 amino acids: CASSRTGDSSGAGGTDTQYF. The CDR3 region has the DNA TGCGCCAGCAGCCGTACGGGGGACAGCTCTGGGGCCGGGGGAACAGATACGCAGTATTTT.

CDR3 amino acids: CASSQGRASESNPEQYF. In nucleotides, the CDR3 is TGTGCCAGCAGCCAAGGTCGGGCAAGCGAGAGTAATCCCGAGCAGTACTTC. The chain joins TRBV4-2 to TRBJ2-7; D not resolved. Trimming shortened V by 1 base and J by 6 bases, and 22 bases separated the two germline ends. Looked up from germline, CDR1 is LGHNA and CDR2 is YNFKEQ. The CDR3 is made up of 17 amino acids.

This clonotype was observed at least ten times. CDR3 bases: TGTGCCAGCAGCCCCGACAGGGATCAGCCCCAGCATTTT. This translates into CASSPDRDQPQHF. This chain links TRBV2 with TRBJ1-5, with TRBD1 matching over 7 bases. Per the germline V gene, CDR1 is SNHLY and CDR2 is FYNNEI. V lost 6 bases, J lost 5 bases, and 4 bases stayed unmatched. The CDR3 covers 13 residues.

This clonotype was detected ten times or more. The junction shows a germline mismatch at one end, possibly a read error. The gene calls are TRBV2 and TRBJ2-5; tentatively, D is TRBD1 (5 bases). The germline CDR1 and CDR2 sequences are SNHLY and FYNNEI. The CDR3 runs to 12 residues. The CDR3 region is CASSDLGQTAQF. The CDR3, as DNA: TGTGCCAGCAGTGATTTGGGTCAGACAGCTCAATTC. Filled out from reference TRBV2 and TRBJ2-5, the complete variable domain reads EPEVTQTPSHQVTQMGQEVILRCVPISNHLYFYWYRQILGQKVEFLVSFYNNEISEKSEIFDDQFSVERPDGSNFTLKIRSTKLEDSAMYFCASSDLGQTAQFGPGTRLLVL.

At least ten counts were recorded for this clonotype. The CDR3 sequence is CASNLGRTGELFF. As DNA, the CDR3 is TGTGCCAGCAACCTAGGAAGGACCGGGGAGCTGTTTTTT. The chain carries TRBV6-2 or TRBV6-3 and TRBJ2-2; D not certain. With 7 bases removed from V and 5 bases from J, the gap between germline ends came to 11 bases. The CDR3 is 13 amino acids. The germline gives CDR1 MNHEY, CDR2 SVGEGT.

This clonotype was counted ten times or more. The V and J genes are TRBV29-1 and TRBJ2-1, with 8 bases matching TRBD1. Germline CDR1 SQVTM, CDR2 ANQGSEA. The CDR3 covers 13 residues. With V trimmed by 4 bases and J by 8 bases, 7 bases remained unmatched. DNA for the CDR3: TGCAGCGTTGCCACCAACAGGGGGGATGAGCAGTTCTTC. It codes for CSVATNRGDEQFF.

A remark on this clonotype: Germline and junction disagree at one end, which may indicate a read error. The V and J genes are TRBV5-4 and TRBJ1-3; TRBD1 matches 7 bases. CDR3 length: 14 residues. Germline values: CDR1 SGHNT, CDR2 YYREEE (reference sequence). The CDR3 protein is CTSSRGQDPDTIYF. CDR3 in DNA: TGTACCAGCAGCCGAGGACAGGACCCGGACACCATATATTTT.